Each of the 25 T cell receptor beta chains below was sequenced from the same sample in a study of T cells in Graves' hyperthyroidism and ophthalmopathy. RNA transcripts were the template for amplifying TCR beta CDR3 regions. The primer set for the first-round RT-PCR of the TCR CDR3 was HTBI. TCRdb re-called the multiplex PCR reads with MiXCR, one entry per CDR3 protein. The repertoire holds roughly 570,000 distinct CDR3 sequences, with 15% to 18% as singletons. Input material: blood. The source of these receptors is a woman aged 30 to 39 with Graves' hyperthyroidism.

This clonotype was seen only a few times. In DNA, the CDR3 is TGTGCCAGCAGCCAAGCATACCGAGCCGAGCAGTACTTC. Encoded protein: CASSQAYRAEQYF. This chain connects TRBV14 to TRBJ2-7, with unresolved D. The CDR3 has 13 amino acids. Trimming took off 1 base at V and 6 bases at J, with 10 bases between the two ends. Germline CDR1 SGHDN, CDR2 FVKESK.

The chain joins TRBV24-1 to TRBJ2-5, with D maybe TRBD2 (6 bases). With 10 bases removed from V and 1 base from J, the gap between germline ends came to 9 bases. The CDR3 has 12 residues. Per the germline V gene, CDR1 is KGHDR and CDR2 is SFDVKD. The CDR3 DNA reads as TGTGCCACGGCGGGGAGCCAAGAGACCCAGTACTTC. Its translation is CATAGSQETQYF.

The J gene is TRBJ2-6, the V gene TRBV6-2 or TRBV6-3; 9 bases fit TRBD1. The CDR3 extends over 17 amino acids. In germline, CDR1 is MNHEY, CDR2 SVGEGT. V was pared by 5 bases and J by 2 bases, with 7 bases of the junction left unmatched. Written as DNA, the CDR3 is TGTGCCAGCAGTAGAATGGACAGGGGCGCTGGGGCCAACGTCCTGACTTTC. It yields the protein CASSRMDRGAGANVLTF.

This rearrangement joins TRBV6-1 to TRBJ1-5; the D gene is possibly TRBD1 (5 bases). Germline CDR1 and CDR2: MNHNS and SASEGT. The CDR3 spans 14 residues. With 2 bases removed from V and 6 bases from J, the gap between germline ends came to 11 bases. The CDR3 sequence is CASSEQGRRQPQHF. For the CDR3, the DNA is TGTGCCAGCAGTGAACAGGGTCGGCGTCAGCCCCAGCATTTT.

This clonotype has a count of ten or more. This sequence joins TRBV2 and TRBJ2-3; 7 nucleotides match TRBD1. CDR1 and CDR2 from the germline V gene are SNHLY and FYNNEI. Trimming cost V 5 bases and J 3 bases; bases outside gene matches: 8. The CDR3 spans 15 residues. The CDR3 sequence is CASSSDGTETDTQYF. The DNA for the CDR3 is TGTGCCAGCAGTTCGGACGGGACAGAGACAGATACGCAGTATTTT.

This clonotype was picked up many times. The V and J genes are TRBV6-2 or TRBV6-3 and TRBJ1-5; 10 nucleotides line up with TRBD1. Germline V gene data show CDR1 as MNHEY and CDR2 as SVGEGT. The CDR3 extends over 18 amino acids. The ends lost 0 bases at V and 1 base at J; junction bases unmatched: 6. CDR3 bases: TGTGCCAGCAGTTACTCCGGGACAGGGGTTGAAAGCAATCAGCCCCAGCATTTT. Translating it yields CASSYSGTGVESNQPQHF.

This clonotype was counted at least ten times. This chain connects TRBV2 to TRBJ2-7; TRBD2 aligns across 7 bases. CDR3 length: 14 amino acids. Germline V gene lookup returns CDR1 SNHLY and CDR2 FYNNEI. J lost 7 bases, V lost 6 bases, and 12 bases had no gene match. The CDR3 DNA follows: TGTGCCAGCAGCGCAGAAGCGGGATTCGTTGAGCAGTACTTC. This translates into CASSAEAGFVEQYF. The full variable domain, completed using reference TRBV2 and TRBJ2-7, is EPEVTQTPSHQVTQMGQEVILRCVPISNHLYFYWYRQILGQKVEFLVSFYNNEISEKSEIFDDQFSVERPDGSNFTLKIRSTKLEDSAMYFCASSAEAGFVEQYFGPGTRLTVT.

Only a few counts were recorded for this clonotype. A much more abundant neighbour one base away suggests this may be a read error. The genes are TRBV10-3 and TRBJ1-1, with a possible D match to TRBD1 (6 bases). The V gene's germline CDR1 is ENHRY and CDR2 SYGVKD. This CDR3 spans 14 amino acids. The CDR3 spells CAIGERGLDTEAFF. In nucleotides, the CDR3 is TGTGCCATCGGTGAGCGGGGGCTGGACACTGAAGCTTTCTTT.

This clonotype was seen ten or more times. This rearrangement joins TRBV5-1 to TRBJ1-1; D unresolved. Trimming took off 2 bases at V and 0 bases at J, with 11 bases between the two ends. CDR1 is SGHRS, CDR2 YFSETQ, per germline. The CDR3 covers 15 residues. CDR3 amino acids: CASSFSQAVNTEAFF. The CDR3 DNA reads TGCGCCAGCAGCTTCTCCCAGGCTGTGAACACTGAAGCTTTCTTT.

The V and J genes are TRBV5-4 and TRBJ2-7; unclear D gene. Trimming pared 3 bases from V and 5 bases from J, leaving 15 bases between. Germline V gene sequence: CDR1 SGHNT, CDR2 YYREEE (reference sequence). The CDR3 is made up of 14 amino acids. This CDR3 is CASSWSATRDEQYF. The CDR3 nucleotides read TGTGCCAGCAGCTGGTCTGCGACACGAGACGAGCAGTACTTC.

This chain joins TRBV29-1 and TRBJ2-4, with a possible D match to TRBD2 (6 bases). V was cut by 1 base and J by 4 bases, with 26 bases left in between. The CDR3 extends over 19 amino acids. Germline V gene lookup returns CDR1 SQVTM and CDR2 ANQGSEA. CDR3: CSVEVFDLTSGEMKNIQYF. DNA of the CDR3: TGCAGCGTTGAAGTATTCGATTTGACGTCGGGAGAGATGAAAAACATTCAGTACTTC.

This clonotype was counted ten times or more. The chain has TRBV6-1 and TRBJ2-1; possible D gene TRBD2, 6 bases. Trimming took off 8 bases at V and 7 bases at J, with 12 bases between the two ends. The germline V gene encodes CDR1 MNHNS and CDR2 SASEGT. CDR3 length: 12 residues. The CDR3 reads CASQLGGNEQFF. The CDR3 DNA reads TGTGCCAGCCAACTCGGGGGTAATGAGCAGTTCTTC.

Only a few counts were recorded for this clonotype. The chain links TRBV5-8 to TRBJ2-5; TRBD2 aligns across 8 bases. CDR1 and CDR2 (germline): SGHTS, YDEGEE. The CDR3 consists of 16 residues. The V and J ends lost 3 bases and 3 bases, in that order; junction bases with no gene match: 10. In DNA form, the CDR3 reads TGTGCCAGCAGCTGGCGGGGGGTCAGCGGTGAAGAGACCCAGTACTTC. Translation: CASSWRGVSGEETQYF.

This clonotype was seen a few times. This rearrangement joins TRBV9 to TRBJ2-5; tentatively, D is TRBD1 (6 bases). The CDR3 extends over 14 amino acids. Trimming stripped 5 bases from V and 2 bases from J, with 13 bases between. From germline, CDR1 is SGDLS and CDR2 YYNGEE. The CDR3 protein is CASRGEQGQETQYF. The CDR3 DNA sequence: TGTGCCAGCAGAGGGGAGCAGGGGCAAGAGACCCAGTACTTC.

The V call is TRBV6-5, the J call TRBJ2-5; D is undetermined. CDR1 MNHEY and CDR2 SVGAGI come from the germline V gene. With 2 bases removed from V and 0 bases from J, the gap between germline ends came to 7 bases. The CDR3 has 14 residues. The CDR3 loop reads CASSYGQYQETQYF. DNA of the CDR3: TGTGCCAGCAGTTACGGGCAGTACCAAGAGACCCAGTACTTC.

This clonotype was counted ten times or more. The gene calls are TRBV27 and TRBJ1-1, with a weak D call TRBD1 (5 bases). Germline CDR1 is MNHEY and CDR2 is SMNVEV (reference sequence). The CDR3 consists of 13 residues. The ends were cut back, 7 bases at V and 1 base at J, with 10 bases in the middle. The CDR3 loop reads CASTRVGNTEAFF. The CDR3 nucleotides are TGTGCCAGCACCAGGGTCGGGAACACTGAAGCTTTCTTT.

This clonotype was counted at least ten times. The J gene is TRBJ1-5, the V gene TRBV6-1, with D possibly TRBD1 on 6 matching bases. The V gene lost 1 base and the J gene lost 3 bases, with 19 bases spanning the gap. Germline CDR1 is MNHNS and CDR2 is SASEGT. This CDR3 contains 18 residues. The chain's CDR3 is CASSEGGGGRIINQPQHF. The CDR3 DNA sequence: TGTGCCAGCAGTGAAGGGGGAGGGGGTCGAATTATCAATCAGCCCCAGCATTTT.

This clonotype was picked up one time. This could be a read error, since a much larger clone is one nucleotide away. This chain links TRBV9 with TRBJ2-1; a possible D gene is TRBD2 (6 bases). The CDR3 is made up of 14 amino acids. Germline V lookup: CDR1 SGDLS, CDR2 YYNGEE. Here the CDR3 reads CASSGFGGIDEQSF. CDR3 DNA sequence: TGTGCCAGCAGCGGGTTTGGGGGGATCGATGAGCAGTCCTTC.

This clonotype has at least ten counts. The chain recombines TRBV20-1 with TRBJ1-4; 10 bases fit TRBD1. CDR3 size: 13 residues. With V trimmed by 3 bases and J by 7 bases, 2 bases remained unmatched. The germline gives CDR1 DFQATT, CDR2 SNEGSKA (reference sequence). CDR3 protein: CSARGQGREKLFF. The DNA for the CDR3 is TGCAGTGCTAGGGGACAGGGGCGTGAAAAACTGTTTTTT.

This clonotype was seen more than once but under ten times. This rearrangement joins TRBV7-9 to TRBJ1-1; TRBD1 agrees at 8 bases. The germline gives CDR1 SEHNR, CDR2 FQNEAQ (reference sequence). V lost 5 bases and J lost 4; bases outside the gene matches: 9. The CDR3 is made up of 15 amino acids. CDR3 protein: CASSRRGQGSTEAFF. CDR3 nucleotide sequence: TGTGCCAGCAGCCGCAGGGGGCAGGGCAGCACTGAAGCTTTCTTT. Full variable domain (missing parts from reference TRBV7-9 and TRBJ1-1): DTGVSQNPRHKITKRGQNVTFRCDPISEHNRLYWYRQTLGQGPEFLTYFQNEAQLEKSRLLSDRFSAERPKGSFSTLEIQRTEQGDSAMYLCASSRRGQGSTEAFFGQGTRLTVV.

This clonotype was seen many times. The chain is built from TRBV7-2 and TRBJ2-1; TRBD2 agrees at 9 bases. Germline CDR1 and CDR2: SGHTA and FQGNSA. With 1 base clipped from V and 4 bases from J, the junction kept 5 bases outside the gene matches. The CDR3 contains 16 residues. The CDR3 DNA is TGTGCCAGCAGCTTAGGTCTAGCGGGACGGTACAATGAGCAGTTCTTC. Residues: CASSLGLAGRYNEQFF.

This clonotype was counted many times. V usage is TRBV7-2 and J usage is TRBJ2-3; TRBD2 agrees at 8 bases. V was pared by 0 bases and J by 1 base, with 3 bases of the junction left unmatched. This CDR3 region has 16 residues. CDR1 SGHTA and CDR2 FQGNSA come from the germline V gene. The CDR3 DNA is TGTGCCAGCAGCTTAGCGTCGCGGGAGGGCACAGATACGCAGTATTTT. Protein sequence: CASSLASREGTDTQYF.

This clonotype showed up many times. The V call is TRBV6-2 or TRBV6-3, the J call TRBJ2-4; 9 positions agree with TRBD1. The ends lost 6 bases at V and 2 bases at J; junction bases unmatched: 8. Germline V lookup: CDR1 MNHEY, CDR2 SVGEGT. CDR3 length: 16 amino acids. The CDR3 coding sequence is TGTGCCAGCAGGAGGACAGGGACAGGGACCAAAAACATTCAGTACTTC. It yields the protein CASRRTGTGTKNIQYF.

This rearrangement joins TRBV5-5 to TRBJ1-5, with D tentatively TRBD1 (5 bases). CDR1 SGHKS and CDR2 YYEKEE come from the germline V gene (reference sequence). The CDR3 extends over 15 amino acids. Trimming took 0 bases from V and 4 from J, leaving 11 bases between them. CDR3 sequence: CASSLGTGTNQPQHF. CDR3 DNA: TGTGCCAGCAGCTTGGGTACAGGAACAAATCAGCCCCAGCATTTT.

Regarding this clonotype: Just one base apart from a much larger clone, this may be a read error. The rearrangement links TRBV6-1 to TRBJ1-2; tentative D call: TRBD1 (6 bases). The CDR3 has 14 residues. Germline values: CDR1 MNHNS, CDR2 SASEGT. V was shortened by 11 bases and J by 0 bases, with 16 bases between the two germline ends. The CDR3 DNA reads TGTGCCGGCACTCCGGACAGTACTAACTATGGCTACACCTTC. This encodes CAGTPDSTNYGYTF.